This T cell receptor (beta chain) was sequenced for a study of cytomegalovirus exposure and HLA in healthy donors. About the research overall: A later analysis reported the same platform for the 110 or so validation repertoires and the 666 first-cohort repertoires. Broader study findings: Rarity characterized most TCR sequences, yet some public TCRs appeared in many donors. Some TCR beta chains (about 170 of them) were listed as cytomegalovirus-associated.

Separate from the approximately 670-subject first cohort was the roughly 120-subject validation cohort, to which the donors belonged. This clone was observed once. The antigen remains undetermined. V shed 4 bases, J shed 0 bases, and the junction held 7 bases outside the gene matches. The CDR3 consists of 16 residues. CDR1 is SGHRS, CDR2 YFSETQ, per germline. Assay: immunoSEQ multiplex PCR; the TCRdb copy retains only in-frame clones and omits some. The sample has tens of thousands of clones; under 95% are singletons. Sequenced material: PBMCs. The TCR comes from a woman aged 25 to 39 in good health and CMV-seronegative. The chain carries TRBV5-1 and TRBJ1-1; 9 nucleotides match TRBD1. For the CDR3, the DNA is TGCGCCAGCAGCCTCGGGACAGGGCAGATGAACACTGAAGCTTTCTTT. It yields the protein CASSLGTGQMNTEAFF.